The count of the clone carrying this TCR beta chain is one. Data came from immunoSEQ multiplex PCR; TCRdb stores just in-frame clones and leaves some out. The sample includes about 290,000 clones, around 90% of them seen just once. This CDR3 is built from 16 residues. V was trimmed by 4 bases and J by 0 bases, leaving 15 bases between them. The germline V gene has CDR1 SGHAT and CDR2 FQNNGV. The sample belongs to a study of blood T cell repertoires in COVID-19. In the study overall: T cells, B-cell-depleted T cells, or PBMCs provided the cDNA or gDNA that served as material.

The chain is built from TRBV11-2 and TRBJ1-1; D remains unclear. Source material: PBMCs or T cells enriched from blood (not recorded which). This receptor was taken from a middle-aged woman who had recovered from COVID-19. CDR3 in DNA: TGTGCCAGCAGCTCCTCTCGTTGGGCCTTGAACACTGAAGCTTTCTTT. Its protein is CASSSSRWALNTEAFF.